These 20 T cell receptor beta chains were all obtained from the same sample, sequenced in a study of identifying expanded T cells in peripheral blood. Produced via immunoSEQ multiplex PCR; TCRdb's table is partial and in-frame only. Here the sample spans about 100,000 clones, 86% being singletons. What was sequenced was blood. The receptors stem from a person aged 18-70 years in good health.

V is TRBV13 and J is TRBJ2-5; 12 bases match TRBD1. The end of the DNA is better explained by TRBJ2-7, so the J call may be wrong. CDR1 and CDR2 from the germline V gene are PRHDT and FYEKMQ (reference sequence). This CDR3 has 16 amino acids. The CDR3, as DNA: TGTGCCAGCAGCCCTGGGGGACAGGGGGCTGCAACCGAGCAGTACTTC. Protein sequence: CASSPGGQGAATEQYF.

This clone was picked up one time. The rearrangement uses TRBV10-3 and TRBJ2-7; D tentatively fits TRBD1 or TRBD2 (5 bases each). Trimming removed 10 bases at V and 7 bases at J, with 26 bases between. The CDR3 has 15 amino acids. Germline CDR1 reads ENHRY; CDR2 reads SYGVKD. The CDR3 coding sequence is TGTGCCACTACTGCGCCCGGGACCTCATCTTGGGAGCAGTACTTC. It specifies CATTAPGTSSWEQYF.

The chain joins TRBV19 to TRBJ1-2; tentatively, D is TRBD1 (5 bases). Germline assignment: CDR1 LNHDA and CDR2 SQIVND (reference sequence). The ends were cut back, 5 bases at V and 3 bases at J, with 13 bases in the middle. This CDR3 has 14 residues. CDR3 loop: CASSGTGNYYGYTF. DNA for the CDR3: TGTGCCAGTAGTGGGACGGGAAATTACTATGGCTACACCTTC.

V gene TRBV9 combines with J gene TRBJ2-7; D unresolved. V lost 3 bases, J lost 2 bases, and 9 bases lay in between. The CDR3 has 13 amino acids. Germline assignment: CDR1 SGDLS and CDR2 YYNGEE. The CDR3 sequence is CASSADRTYEQYF. Written as DNA, the CDR3 is TGTGCCAGCAGCGCGGACCGAACCTACGAGCAGTACTTC. The variable domain in full, with the rest retrieved from reference TRBV9 and TRBJ2-7, is DSGVTQTPKHLITATGQRVTLRCSPRSGDLSVYWYQQSLDQGLQFLIQYYNGEERAKGNILERFSAQQFPDLHSELNLSSLELGDSALYFCASSADRTYEQYFGPGTRLTVT.

This clone appeared once. V usage is TRBV7-2 and J usage is TRBJ2-7; no clear D. The CDR3 is made up of 15 amino acids. Germline V CDR1 and CDR2: SGHTA, FQGNSA. Trimming took 1 base from V and 2 from J, leaving 12 bases between them. This CDR3 is CASSLGPVGAYEQYF. Written as DNA, the CDR3 is TGTGCCAGCAGCTTAGGACCCGTTGGGGCCTACGAGCAGTACTTC.

The V call is TRBV6-6, the J call TRBJ1-2; D unclear. Germline CDR1 and CDR2: MNHNY and SVGAGI (reference sequence). The CDR3 runs to 12 residues. Trimming left V 0 bases short and J 5 bases short, with 4 bases between. CDR3 protein: CASSYSEYGYTF. As DNA, the CDR3 is TGTGCCAGCAGTTACTCCGAGTATGGCTACACCTTC.

The chain links TRBV10-3 to TRBJ2-1; D possibly matches TRBD1 or TRBD2 (7 bases each). CDR1 ENHRY and CDR2 SYGVKD come from the germline V gene. The germline V and J ends were trimmed by 3 bases and 9 bases, with 21 bases remaining between them. The CDR3 totals 16 residues. This chain's CDR3 is CAISETGDPRGGEQFF. The CDR3 bases are TGTGCCATCAGTGAAACAGGGGACCCAAGGGGGGGTGAGCAGTTCTTC.

The genes are TRBV29-1 and TRBJ1-3; 7 bases map to TRBD1. The CDR3 contains 13 residues. Trimming removed 5 bases from V and 3 bases from J; junction bases left unmatched: 4. In germline, CDR1 is SQVTM, CDR2 ANQGSEA. CDR3 protein: CSVRGQVGNTIYF. The DNA for the CDR3 is TGCAGCGTTCGCGGACAGGTTGGAAACACCATATATTTT.

Worth noting for this clone: The junction does not match germline at one end; this may be a read error. V and J are TRBV27 and TRBJ1-5; no clear D gene. Looked up from germline, CDR1 is MNHEY and CDR2 is SMNVEV (reference sequence). There are 13 residues in the CDR3. For the CDR3, the DNA is TGTGCCAGCAGTTTAAATTGGAAAGTTGGCCTTTTTTTT. This codes for CASSLNWKVGLFF.

The chain uses TRBV4-3 and TRBJ1-5; 9 bases fit TRBD1. V gave up 4 bases and J gave up 5 bases; unmatched junction bases: 9. The CDR3 sequence is 16 residues long. Germline V CDR1 and CDR2: LGHNA, YSLEER. CDR3 sequence (DNA): TGCGCCAGCAGCCCCGAACGACAGGGGGTGGATCAGCCCCAGCATTTT. It codes for CASSPERQGVDQPQHF.

V usage is TRBV5-4 and J usage is TRBJ2-5, with D possibly TRBD1 on 6 matching bases. The CDR3 is 15 residues long. V was cut by 0 bases and J by 6 bases, with 15 bases left in between. Germline lookup yields CDR1 SGHNT and CDR2 YYREEE (reference sequence). The DNA of the CDR3 is TGTGCCAGCAGCTTGGACAGGGTTAGTGGAAAGACCCAGTACTTC. This sequence encodes CASSLDRVSGKTQYF.

The chain employs TRBV7-2 and TRBJ2-7, with D unresolved. The length of the CDR3 is 11 residues. With 5 bases removed from V and 4 bases from J, the gap between germline ends came to 6 bases. Germline CDR1 SGHTA, CDR2 FQGNSA. This chain's CDR3 is CASSLRYEQYF. The CDR3 region has the DNA TGTGCCAGCAGCCTCCGTTACGAGCAGTACTTC.

V gene TRBV7-2 combines with J gene TRBJ2-1; tentatively, D is TRBD1 or TRBD2 (5 bases each). The CDR3 covers 13 residues. From germline, CDR1 is SGHTA and CDR2 FQGNSA. The V end lost 2 bases, the J end lost 14 bases, and 16 bases lay between the germline ends. CDR3 DNA sequence: TGTGCCAGCAGCTTATATATGTCCGGGACGGAGTTCTTC. Amino acid sequence: CASSLYMSGTEFF.

The chain couples TRBV14 to TRBJ1-1, with D possibly TRBD1 on 5 matching bases. Germline V gives CDR1 SGHDN, CDR2 FVKESK. CDR3 length equals 16 residues. V was pared by 7 bases and J by 1 base, with 19 bases between. The CDR3 DNA reads as TGTGCCAGCAACGGTCTTGGGGCAGGGACGAACACTGAAGCTTTCTTT. It specifies CASNGLGAGTNTEAFF.

The V and J genes are TRBV7-9 and TRBJ2-5; TRBD1 aligns across 8 bases. The V gene's germline CDR1 is SEHNR and CDR2 FQNEAQ (reference sequence). The CDR3 consists of 15 residues. The ends lost 6 bases at V and 4 bases at J; junction bases unmatched: 10. The CDR3 spells CASSITPGQAETQYF. CDR3 DNA sequence: TGTGCCAGCAGTATTACTCCGGGACAGGCAGAGACCCAGTACTTC.

This chain uses TRBV30 with TRBJ1-2; the D gene is possibly TRBD1 (5 bases). Between the trimmed V and J ends, which lost 0 bases and 8 bases, there was a span of 13 bases. The germline gives CDR1 GTSNPN, CDR2 SVGIG (reference sequence). The CDR3 consists of 13 residues. CDR3 nucleotide sequence: TGTGCCTGGAGTGTAAGAGGGGCGGGCGGCTACACCTTC. It specifies CAWSVRGAGGYTF.

V is TRBV11-3 and J is TRBJ2-4; TRBD1 or TRBD2 may be the D gene (6 bases each). CDR1 is SGHNT and CDR2 is YENEEA in the germline V gene. There are 16 residues in the CDR3. V was cut by 3 bases and J by 5 bases, with 17 bases left in between. CDR3 residues: CASSFLTRGAENIQYF. The CDR3 nucleotides read TGTGCCAGCAGCTTCCTCACGAGGGGGGCAGAAAACATTCAGTACTTC.

The rearrangement uses TRBV6-5 and TRBJ2-3; D may be TRBD2 (6 bases). The CDR3 length is 14 residues. Germline lookup yields CDR1 MNHEY and CDR2 SVGAGI. Between the trimmed V and J ends, which lost 10 bases and 8 bases, there was a span of 22 bases. The CDR3: CAIKEREDWGTQYF. The CDR3, as DNA: TGTGCCATCAAGGAGAGGGAGGATTGGGGTACGCAGTATTTT.

The genes are TRBV25-1 and TRBJ1-1, with D perhaps matching TRBD1 (5 bases). Germline V lookup: CDR1 MGHDK, CDR2 SYGVNS. There are 14 residues in the CDR3. Trimming cost V 0 bases and J 11 bases, with 16 bases left between them. The CDR3 DNA is TGTGCCAGCAGTGAATACCCTGAGAAGGGGCAGGCTTTCTTT. This sequence encodes CASSEYPEKGQAFF.

CDR3 DNA sequence: TGTGCCAGCAGTGGGGACAGGGGAGGTGGCTACACCTTC. Its protein is CASSGDRGGGYTF. The rearrangement joins TRBV2 to TRBJ1-2, with 10 bases aligning to TRBD1. Germline CDR1 reads SNHLY; CDR2 reads FYNNEI. V lost 4 bases and J lost 7; bases outside the gene matches: 3. The CDR3 is 13 residues long.